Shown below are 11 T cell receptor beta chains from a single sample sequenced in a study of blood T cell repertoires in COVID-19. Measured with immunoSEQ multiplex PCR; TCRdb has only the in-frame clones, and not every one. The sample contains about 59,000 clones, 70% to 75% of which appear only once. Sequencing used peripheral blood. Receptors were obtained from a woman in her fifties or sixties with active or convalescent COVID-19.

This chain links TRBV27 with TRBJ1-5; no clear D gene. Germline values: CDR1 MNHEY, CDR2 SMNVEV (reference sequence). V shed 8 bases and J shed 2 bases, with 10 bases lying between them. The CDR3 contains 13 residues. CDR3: CASSQWRNQPQHF. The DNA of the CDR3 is TGTGCCAGCTCCCAATGGCGCAATCAGCCCCAGCATTTT.

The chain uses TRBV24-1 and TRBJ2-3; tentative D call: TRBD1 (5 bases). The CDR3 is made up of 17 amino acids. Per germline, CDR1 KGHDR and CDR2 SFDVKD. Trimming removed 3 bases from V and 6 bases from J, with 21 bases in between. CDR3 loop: CATSDTHWGLLRDTQYF. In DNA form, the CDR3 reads TGTGCCACCAGTGATACCCACTGGGGCCTACTAAGGGATACGCAGTATTTT.

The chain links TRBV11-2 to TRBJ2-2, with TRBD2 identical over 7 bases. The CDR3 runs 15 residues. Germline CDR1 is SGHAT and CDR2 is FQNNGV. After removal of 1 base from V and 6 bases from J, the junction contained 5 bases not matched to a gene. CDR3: CASSLGGSFAGELFF. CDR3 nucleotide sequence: TGTGCCAGCAGCTTAGGCGGGAGTTTCGCCGGGGAGCTGTTTTTT. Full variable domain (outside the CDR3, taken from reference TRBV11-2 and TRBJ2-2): EAGVAQSPRYKIIEKRQSVAFWCNPISGHATLYWYQQILGQGPKLLIQFQNNGVVDDSQLPKDRFSAERLKGVDSTLKIQPAKLEDSAVYLCASSLGGSFAGELFFGEGSRLTVL.

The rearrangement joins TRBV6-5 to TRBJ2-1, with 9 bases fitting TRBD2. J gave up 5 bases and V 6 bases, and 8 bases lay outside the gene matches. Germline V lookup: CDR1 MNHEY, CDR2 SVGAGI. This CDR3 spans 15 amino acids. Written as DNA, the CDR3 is TGTGCCAGCAGGACCCAGCTAGCGGGAAACAATGAGCAGTTCTTC. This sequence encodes CASRTQLAGNNEQFF.

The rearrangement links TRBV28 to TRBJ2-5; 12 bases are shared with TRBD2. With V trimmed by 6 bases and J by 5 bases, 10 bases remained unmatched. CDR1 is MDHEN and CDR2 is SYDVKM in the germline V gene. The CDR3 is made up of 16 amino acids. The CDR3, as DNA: TGTGCCAGCAGCAAAAGACTAGCGGGAGTGGGGGAGACCCAGTACTTC. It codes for CASSKRLAGVGETQYF.

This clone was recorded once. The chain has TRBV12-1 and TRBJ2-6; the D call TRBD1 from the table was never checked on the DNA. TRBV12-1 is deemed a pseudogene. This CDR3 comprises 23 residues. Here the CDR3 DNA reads TGTGCCAGCAGCCCGTTCCTAAGAACAGGGGCCCGGGGATGTTTTGCTGGGGCCAACGTCCTGACTTTC. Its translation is CASSPFLRTGARGCFAGANVLTF.

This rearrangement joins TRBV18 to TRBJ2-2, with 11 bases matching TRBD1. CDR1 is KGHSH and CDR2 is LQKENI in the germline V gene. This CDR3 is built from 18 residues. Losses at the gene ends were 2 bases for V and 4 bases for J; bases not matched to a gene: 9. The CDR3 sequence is CASSPNRPGTGGTGELFF. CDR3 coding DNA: TGTGCCAGCTCACCAAACCGCCCCGGGACAGGGGGCACCGGGGAGCTGTTTTTT.

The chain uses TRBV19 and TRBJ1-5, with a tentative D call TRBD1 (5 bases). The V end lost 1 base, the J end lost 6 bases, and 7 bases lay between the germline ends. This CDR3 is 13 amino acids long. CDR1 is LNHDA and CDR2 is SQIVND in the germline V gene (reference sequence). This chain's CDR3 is CASSIGGSQPQHF. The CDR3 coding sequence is TGTGCCAGTAGTATAGGGGGCTCTCAGCCCCAGCATTTT.

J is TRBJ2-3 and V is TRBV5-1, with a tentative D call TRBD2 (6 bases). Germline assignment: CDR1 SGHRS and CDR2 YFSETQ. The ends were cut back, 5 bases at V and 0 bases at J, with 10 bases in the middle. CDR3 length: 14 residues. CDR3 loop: CASSWSGSTDTQYF. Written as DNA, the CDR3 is TGCGCCAGCAGTTGGAGCGGGAGCACAGATACGCAGTATTTT.

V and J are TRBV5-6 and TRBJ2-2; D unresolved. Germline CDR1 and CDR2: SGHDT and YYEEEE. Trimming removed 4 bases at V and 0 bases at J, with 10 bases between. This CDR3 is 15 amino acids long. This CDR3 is CASSPLLANTGELFF. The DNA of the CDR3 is TGTGCCAGCAGCCCCCTTCTTGCGAACACCGGGGAGCTGTTTTTT.

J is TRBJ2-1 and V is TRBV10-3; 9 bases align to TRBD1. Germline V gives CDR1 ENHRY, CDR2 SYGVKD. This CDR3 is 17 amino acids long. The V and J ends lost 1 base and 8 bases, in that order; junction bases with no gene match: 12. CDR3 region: CAISEYRRTGVVDEQFF. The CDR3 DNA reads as TGTGCCATCAGTGAGTATCGAAGGACAGGGGTGGTCGATGAGCAGTTCTTC.